The present TCR beta chain was sequenced within a study of OX40 agonist ivuxolimab in advanced cancers. Sequencing was performed with immunoSEQ multiplex PCR; in TCRdb, only in-frame clones are kept and a portion is missing. The data contain under 80,000 clones, roughly 87% of them singletons. It was autoimmune disease history or systemic immunosuppression that excluded patients. The CDR3 is 14 residues long. The V and J ends lost 0 bases and 5 bases respectively, with 10 bases between them. The V gene's germline CDR1 is MNHEY and CDR2 SVGAGI. This TCR came from an adult with an advanced solid tumor such as melanoma, head and neck, liver or kidney cancer. V gene TRBV6-5 combines with J gene TRBJ1-1; D remains unclear. This specimen was CD4+ or CD8+ T cells sorted from blood, taken in a trial of the OX40 agonist ivuxolimab. CDR3 residues: CASSYSGGRTEAFF. Here the CDR3 DNA reads TGTGCCAGCAGTTACTCCGGAGGGAGGACTGAAGCTTTCTTT.